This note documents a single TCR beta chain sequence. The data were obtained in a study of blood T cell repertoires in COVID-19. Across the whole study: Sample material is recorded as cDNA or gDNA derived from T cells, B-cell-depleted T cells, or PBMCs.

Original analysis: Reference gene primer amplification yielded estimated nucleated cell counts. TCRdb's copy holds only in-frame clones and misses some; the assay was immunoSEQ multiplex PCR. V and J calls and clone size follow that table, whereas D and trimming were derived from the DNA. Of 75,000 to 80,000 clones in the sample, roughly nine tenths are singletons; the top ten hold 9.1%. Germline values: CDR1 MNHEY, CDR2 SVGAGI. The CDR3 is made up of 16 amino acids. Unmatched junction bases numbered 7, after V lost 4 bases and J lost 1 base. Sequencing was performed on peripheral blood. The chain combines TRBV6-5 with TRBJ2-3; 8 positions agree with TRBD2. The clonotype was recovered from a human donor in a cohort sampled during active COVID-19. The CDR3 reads CASSLTGGPGTDTQYF. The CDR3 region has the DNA TGTGCCAGCAGTTTAACGGGGGGGCCGGGCACAGATACGCAGTATTTT.